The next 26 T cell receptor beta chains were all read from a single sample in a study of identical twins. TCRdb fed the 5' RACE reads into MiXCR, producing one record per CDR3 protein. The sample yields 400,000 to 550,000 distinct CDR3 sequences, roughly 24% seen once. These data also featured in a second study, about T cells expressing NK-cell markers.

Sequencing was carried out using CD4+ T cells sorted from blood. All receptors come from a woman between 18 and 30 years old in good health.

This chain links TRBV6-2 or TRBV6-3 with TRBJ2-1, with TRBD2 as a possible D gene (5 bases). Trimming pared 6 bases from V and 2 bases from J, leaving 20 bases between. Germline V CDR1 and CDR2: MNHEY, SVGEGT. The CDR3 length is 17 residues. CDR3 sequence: CASRPHHIGVTYNEQFF. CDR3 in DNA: TGTGCCAGCAGGCCCCACCACATCGGGGTTACCTACAATGAGCAGTTCTTC.

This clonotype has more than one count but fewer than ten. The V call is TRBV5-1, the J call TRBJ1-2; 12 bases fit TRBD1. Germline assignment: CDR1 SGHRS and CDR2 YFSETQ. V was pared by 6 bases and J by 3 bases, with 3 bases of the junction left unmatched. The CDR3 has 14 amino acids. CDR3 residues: CASKGQGADYGYTF. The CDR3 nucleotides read TGCGCCAGCAAGGGACAGGGGGCGGACTATGGCTACACCTTC.

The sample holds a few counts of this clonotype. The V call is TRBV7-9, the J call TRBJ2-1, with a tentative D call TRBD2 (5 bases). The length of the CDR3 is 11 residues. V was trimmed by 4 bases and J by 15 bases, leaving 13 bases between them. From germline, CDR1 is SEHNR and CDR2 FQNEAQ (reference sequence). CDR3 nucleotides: TGTGCCAGCAGCTCCTTGGGAGTGTGGTTCTTC. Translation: CASSSLGVWFF.

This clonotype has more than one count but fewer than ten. The CDR3 DNA follows: TGTGCCAGCAGTTCATTTACCGGGAATGAGCAGTTCTTC. This translates into CASSSFTGNEQFF. The rearrangement uses TRBV12-3 or TRBV12-4 and TRBJ2-1; D is undetermined. This CDR3 contains 13 residues. V was shortened by 4 bases and J by 7 bases, with 11 bases between the two germline ends.

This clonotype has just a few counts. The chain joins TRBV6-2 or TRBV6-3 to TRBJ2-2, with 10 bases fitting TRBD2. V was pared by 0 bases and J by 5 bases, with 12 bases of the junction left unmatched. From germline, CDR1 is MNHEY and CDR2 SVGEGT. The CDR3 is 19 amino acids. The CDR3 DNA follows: TGTGCCAGCAGTTACTCGATCTCGGGACTAGCGACGTGGACCGGGGAGCTGTTTTTT. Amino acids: CASSYSISGLATWTGELFF.

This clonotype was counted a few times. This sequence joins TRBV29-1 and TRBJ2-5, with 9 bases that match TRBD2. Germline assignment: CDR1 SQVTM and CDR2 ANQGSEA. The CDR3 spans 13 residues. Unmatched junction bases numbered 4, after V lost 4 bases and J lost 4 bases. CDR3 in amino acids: CSVVLAGAETQYF. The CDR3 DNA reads TGCAGCGTTGTTTTAGCGGGAGCAGAGACCCAGTACTTC. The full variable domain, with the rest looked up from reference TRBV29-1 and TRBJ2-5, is SAVISQKPSRDICQRGTSLTIQCQVDSQVTMMFWYRQQPGQSLTLIATANQGSEATYESGFVIDKFPISRPNLTFSTLTVSNMSPEDSSIYLCSVVLAGAETQYFGPGTRLLVL.

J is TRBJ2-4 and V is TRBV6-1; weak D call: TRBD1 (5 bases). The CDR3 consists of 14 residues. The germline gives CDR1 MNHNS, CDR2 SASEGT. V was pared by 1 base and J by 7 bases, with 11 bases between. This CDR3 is CASSEGGADNIQYF. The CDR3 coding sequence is TGTGCCAGCAGTGAAGGGGGCGCCGATAACATTCAGTACTTC.

Here the CDR3 reads CATQREGLGQGVSETQYF. CDR3 in DNA: TGTGCCACTCAGAGGGAGGGGTTGGGACAGGGGGTTTCAGAGACCCAGTACTTC. The chain combines TRBV15 with TRBJ2-5, with 11 bases fitting TRBD1. V lost 9 bases, J lost 4 bases, and 19 bases stayed unmatched. The CDR3 extends over 18 amino acids. Germline CDR1 and CDR2: LNHNV and YYDKDF (reference sequence).

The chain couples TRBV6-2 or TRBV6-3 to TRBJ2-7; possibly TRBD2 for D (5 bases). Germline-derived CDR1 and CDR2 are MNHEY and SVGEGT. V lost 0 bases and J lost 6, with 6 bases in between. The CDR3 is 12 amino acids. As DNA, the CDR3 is TGTGCCAGCAGTTACTCGGAGGCCGAGCAGTACTTC. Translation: CASSYSEAEQYF.

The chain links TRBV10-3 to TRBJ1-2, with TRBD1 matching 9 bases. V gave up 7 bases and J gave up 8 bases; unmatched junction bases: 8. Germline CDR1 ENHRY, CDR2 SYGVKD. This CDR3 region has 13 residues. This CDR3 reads CAITETGGRGYTF. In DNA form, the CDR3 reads TGTGCCATCACCGAAACAGGGGGCCGAGGCTACACCTTC.

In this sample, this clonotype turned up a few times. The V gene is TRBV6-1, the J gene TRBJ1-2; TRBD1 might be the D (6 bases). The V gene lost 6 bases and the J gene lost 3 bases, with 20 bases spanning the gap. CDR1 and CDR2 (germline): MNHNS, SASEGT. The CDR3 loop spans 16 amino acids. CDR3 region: CASRPQGGDIYYGYTF. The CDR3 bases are TGTGCCAGCAGGCCCCAGGGCGGGGACATATACTATGGCTACACCTTC.

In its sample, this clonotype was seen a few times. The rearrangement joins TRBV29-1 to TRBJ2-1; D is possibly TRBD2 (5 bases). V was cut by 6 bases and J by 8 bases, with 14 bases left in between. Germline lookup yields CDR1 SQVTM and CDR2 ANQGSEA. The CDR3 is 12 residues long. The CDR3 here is CSVGGFSDEQFF. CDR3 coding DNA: TGCAGCGTCGGCGGGTTTAGCGATGAGCAGTTCTTC.

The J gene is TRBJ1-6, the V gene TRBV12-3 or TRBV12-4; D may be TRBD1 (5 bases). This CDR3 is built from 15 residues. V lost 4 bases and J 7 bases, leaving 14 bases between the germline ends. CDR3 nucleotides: TGTGCCAGCAGTTCCAAAGGGACGGGGAATTCACCCCTCCACTTT. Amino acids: CASSSKGTGNSPLHF.

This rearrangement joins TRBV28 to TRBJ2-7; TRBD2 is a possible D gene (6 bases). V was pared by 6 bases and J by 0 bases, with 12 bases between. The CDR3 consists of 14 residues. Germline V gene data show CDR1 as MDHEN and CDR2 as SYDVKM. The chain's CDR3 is CASSPIAASYEQYF. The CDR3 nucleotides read TGTGCCAGCAGCCCCATAGCGGCCTCCTACGAGCAGTACTTC.

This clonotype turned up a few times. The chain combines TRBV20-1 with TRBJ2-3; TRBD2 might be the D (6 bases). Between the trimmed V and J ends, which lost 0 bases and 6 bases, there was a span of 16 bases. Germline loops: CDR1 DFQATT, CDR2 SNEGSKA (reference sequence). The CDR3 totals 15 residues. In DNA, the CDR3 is TGCAGTGCTAGAGATCGACGGCGGGGAAGGGATACGCAGTATTTT. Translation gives CSARDRRRGRDTQYF.

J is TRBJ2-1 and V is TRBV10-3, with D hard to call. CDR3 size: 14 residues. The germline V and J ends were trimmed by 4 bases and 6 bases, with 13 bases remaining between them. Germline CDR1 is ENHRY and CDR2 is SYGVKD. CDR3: CAISVQVQANEQFF. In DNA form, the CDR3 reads TGTGCCATCAGTGTCCAGGTCCAGGCCAATGAGCAGTTCTTC.

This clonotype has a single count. The CDR3 DNA is TGTGCCAGCAGGGCCCTAGGTGGGCGGGGTGAAGCTTTCTTT. This sequence encodes CASRALGGRGEAFF. The gene calls are TRBV9 and TRBJ1-1; D uncertain. The germline V gene has CDR1 SGDLS and CDR2 YYNGEE. This CDR3 contains 14 residues. Deletions cut 5 bases from V and 7 bases from J, with 18 bases between.

In DNA form, the CDR3 reads TGCAGCGTTGGTGGACATCCCTACGAGCAGTACTTC. Translated, it gives CSVGGHPYEQYF. V is TRBV29-1 and J is TRBJ2-7; tentatively, D is TRBD1 (5 bases). Germline CDR1 SQVTM, CDR2 ANQGSEA. The CDR3 is 12 residues long. The V end was cut by 4 bases, the J end by 2 bases, with 9 bases between.

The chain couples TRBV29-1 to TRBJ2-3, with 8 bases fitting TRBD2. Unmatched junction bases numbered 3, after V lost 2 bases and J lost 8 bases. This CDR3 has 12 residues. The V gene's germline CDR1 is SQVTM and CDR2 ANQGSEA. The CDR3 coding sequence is TGCAGCGTTGAATCGGGAGGGGGTACGCAGTATTTT. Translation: CSVESGGGTQYF.

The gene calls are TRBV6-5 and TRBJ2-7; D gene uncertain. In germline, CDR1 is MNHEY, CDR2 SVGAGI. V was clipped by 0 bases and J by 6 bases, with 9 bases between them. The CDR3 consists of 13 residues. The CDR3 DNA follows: TGTGCCAGCAGTTACTCGGGTAGGCTCGAGCAGTACTTC. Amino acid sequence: CASSYSGRLEQYF.

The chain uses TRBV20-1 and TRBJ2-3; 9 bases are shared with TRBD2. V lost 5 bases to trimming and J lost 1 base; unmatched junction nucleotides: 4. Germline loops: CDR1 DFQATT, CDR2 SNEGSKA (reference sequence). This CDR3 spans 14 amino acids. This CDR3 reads CSALRLAGTDTQYF. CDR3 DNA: TGCAGTGCTCTTAGACTAGCGGGCACAGATACGCAGTATTTT.

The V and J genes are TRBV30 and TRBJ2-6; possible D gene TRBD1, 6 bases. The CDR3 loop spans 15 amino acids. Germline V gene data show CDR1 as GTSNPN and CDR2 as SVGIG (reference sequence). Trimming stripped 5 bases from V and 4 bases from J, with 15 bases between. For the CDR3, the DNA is TGTGCCTGGTCCACAGGGAGCCGGGGGGCCAACGTCCTGACTTTC. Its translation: CAWSTGSRGANVLTF.

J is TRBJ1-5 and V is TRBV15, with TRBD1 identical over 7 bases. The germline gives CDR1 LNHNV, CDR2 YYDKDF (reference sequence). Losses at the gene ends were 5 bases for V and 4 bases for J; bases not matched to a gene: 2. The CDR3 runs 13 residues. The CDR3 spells CATSQQGNQPQHF. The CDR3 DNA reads TGTGCCACCAGCCAACAGGGGAATCAGCCCCAGCATTTT.

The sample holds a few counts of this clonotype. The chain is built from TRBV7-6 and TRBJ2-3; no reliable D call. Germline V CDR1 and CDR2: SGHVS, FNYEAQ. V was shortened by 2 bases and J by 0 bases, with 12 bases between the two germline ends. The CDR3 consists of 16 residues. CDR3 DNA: TGTGCCAGCAGCTTAATCGCAGCTTCTAGCACAGATACGCAGTATTTT. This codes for CASSLIAASSTDTQYF.

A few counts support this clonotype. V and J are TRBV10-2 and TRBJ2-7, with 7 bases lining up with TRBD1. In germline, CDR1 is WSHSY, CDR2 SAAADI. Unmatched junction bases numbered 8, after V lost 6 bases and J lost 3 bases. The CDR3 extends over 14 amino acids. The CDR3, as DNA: TGCGCCAGCAGCGACAGGGTGTCGGTCTACGAGCAGTACTTC. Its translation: CASSDRVSVYEQYF.

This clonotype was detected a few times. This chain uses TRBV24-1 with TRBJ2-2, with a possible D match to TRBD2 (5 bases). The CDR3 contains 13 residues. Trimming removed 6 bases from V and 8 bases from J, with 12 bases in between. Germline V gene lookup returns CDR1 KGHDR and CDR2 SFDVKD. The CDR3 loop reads CATSNPGEGELFF. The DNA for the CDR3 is TGTGCCACCAGTAACCCCGGGGAGGGGGAGCTGTTTTTT.